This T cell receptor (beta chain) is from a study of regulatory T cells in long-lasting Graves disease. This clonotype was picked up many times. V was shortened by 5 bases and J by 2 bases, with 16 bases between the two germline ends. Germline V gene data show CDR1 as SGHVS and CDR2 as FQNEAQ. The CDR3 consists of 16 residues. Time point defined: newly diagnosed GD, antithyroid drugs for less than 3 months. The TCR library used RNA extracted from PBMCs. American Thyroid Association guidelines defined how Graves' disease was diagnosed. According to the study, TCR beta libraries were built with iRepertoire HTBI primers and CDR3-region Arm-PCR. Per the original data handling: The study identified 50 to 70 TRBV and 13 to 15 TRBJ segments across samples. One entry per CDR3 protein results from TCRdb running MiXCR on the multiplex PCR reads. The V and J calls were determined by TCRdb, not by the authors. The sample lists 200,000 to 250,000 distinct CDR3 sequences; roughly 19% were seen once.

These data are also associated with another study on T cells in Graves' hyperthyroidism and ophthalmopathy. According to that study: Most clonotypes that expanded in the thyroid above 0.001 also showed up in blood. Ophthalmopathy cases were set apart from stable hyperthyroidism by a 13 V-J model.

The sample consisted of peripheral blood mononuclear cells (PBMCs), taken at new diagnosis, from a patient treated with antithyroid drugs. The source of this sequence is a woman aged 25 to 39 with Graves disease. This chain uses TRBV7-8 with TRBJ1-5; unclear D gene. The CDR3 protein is CASSHEKGYGNQPQHF. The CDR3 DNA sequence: TGTGCCAGCAGCCACGAGAAAGGGTATGGCAATCAGCCCCAGCATTTT. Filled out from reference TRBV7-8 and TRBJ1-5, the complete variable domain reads GAGVSQSPRYKVAKRGQDVALRCDPISGHVSLFWYQQALGQGPEFLTYFQNEAQLDKSGLPSDRFFAERPEGSVSTLKIQRTQQEDSAVYLCASSHEKGYGNQPQHFGDGTRLSIL.